Listed below are T cell receptor beta chains from one sample, sequenced in a study of post-analysis software for immune sequencing data. One entry per CDR3 protein, called by TCRdb with MiXCR from the PCR reads. Of 600,000 to 700,000 distinct CDR3 sequences in the sample, around 60% were seen once. The sequenced sample consisted of blood. The receptors were gathered from a girl aged 2-15 years with multiple sclerosis. Both conserved end residues are part of each CDR3. D genes are given only for firm matches. Clone size is given for some rows only: seen once, a few or many times, or a class if the clone is expanded.

NA	TRBV6-5	TRBJ1-2	NA	TGTGCCAGCAGCCCCTGGGGGGTAAATGGCTACACCTTC	CASSPWGVNGYTF
NA	TRBV6-5	TRBJ2-1	TRBD1	TGTGCCAGCAGAAACGACAGGGACAGCTACAATGAGCAGTTCTTC	CASRNDRDSYNEQFF
NA	TRBV6-5	TRBJ1-6	NA	TGTGCCAGCAGTTACTCGCGGGGGAATTCACCCCTCCACTTT	CASSYSRGNSPLHF
once	TRBV7-3	TRBJ2-3	NA	TGTGCCAGCAGCTTGCCCCCAGGACCCACAGATACGCAGTATTTT	CASSLPPGPTDTQYF
few	TRBV6-2/TRBV6-3	TRBJ2-3	TRBD1	TGTGCCATCCAGGGGGTTCCCCCTAGCACAGATACGCAGTATTTT	CAIQGVPPSTDTQYF
NA	TRBV7-8	TRBJ2-3	TRBD2	TGTGCCAGCAGCGGGGAGCGGGGGGGAAGCACAGATACGCAGTATTTT	CASSGERGGSTDTQYF
NA	TRBV6-5	TRBJ2-3	NA	TGTGCCAGCAGTTACTCGTTAAGGACGAGGTTCACAGATACGCAGTATTTT	CASSYSLRTRFTDTQYF
few	TRBV28	TRBJ2-7	NA	TGTGCCAGCAGGGGGGCGGGGGAAGGAATCTACGAGCAGTACTTC	CASRGAGEGIYEQYF
NA	TRBV11-3	TRBJ2-3	NA	TGTGCCAGCAGCTTACCTCAGCCGGCCGCCCCAGATACGCAGTATTTT	CASSLPQPAAPDTQYF
NA	TRBV7-2	TRBJ2-1	TRBD2	TGTGCCAGCAGCTCCCAACCCGGACTAGCGGGGGACAATGAGCAGTTCTTC	CASSSQPGLAGDNEQFF
NA	TRBV20-1	TRBJ1-1	NA	TGCAGTGCTTACCGGGTTAGAGCGGGGGTGAACACTGAAGCTTTCTTT	CSAYRVRAGVNTEAFF
few	TRBV27	TRBJ1-1	TRBD1	TGTGCCAGCAGTTCAGGGGGCAGGAACACTGAAGCTTTCTTT	CASSSGGRNTEAFF
NA	TRBV7-2	TRBJ2-5	TRBD1	TGTGCCAGCAGCTTCCCCGACAGGGAAGAGACCCAGTACTTC	CASSFPDREETQYF
once	TRBV3-1	TRBJ2-1	TRBD2	TGTGCCAGCAGGTGGATGGGAGGGAATGCGTACAATGAGCAGTTCTTC	CASRWMGGNAYNEQFF
NA	TRBV7-9	TRBJ1-2	NA	TGTGCCAGCAGCGCAGGGGCCGGGGGAAGATATGGCTACACCTTC	CASSAGAGGRYGYTF
few	TRBV7-9	TRBJ2-1	NA	TGTGCCAGCAGCCTGCAACGCAATGAGCAGTTCTTC	CASSLQRNEQFF
NA	TRBV18	TRBJ2-3	NA	TGTGCCAGCTCACCACAAGCCCTTAGCACAGATACGCAGTATTTT	CASSPQALSTDTQYF
NA	TRBV5-1	TRBJ2-2	TRBD2	TGCGCCAGCAGTACTAGCGGGAGAGTCGGGGAGCTGTTTTTT	CASSTSGRVGELFF
NA	TRBV7-9	TRBJ2-7	NA	TGTGCCAGCAGCTTAAGCCCCCAGCACGAGCAGTACTTC	CASSLSPQHEQYF
NA	TRBV27	TRBJ1-1	NA	TGTGCCAGCAGTTTATCGGGGCAGGGACAGAACACTGAAGCTTTCTTT	CASSLSGQGQNTEAFF
NA	TRBV7-2	TRBJ2-1	NA	TGTGCCAGCAGCTTGGCTGGGCAGGCCTCCTACAATGAGCAGTTCTTC	CASSLAGQASYNEQFF
NA	TRBV20-1	TRBJ2-1	NA	TGCAGTGCTAGGACCGTAAGCTCCTACAATGAGCAGTTCTTC	CSARTVSSYNEQFF
NA	TRBV7-6	TRBJ1-5	NA	TGTGCCAGCAGCATGGGGTGGGACCAGCCCCAGCATTTT	CASSMGWDQPQHF
NA	TRBV5-1	TRBJ2-5	NA	TGCGCCAGCAGCTTGAGGGACGGGAAAGAGACCCAGTACTTC	CASSLRDGKETQYF
once	TRBV20-1	TRBJ1-2	NA	TGCAGTGCCCTCCCGATTGGGGTGGGAATCTATGGCTACACCTTC	CSALPIGVGIYGYTF
NA	TRBV6-5	TRBJ2-1	NA	TGTGCCAGCAGTCAACGGGGGTACAATGAGCAGTTCTTC	CASSQRGYNEQFF
few	TRBV28	TRBJ2-1	NA	TGTGCCAGCAACGGAGGACTACCCTCGGACAATGAGCAGTTCTTC	CASNGGLPSDNEQFF
NA	TRBV13	TRBJ1-2	TRBD1	TGTGCCAGCAGCTTAGGGGACAGGAACTATGGCTACACCTTC	CASSLGDRNYGYTF
NA	TRBV29-1	TRBJ2-1	TRBD1	TGCAGCTACCGGGACAGCTACAATGAGCAGTTCTTC	CSYRDSYNEQFF
NA	TRBV6-2/TRBV6-3	TRBJ2-7	NA	TGTGCCAGCACGGGGGCGGGATACGAGCAGTACTTC	CASTGAGYEQYF
NA	TRBV29-1	TRBJ2-1	NA	TGCAGCGTCGGACAGTACAATGAGCAGTTCTTC	CSVGQYNEQFF
NA	TRBV6-5	TRBJ1-2	NA	TGTGCCAGCAGTAGGGCCCCCTCGGGGGGCTACACCTTC	CASSRAPSGGYTF
NA	TRBV10-3	TRBJ2-3	NA	TGTGCCGTAGGTGGTAGCACAGATACGCAGTATTTT	CAVGGSTDTQYF
few	TRBV7-7	TRBJ2-3	TRBD2	TGTGCTAGCAGCTTAGGACTAGCTTCAGATACGCAGTATTTT	CASSLGLASDTQYF
many	TRBV4-2	TRBJ2-1	NA	TGTGCCAGCAGCCAAGATGGGCAGGGGCCTAACAATGAGCAGTTCTTC	CASSQDGQGPNNEQFF
NA	TRBV21-1	TRBJ2-7	NA	TGTGCCAGCAGCAAAGGGAGCGAGACAGGGGAGACCTACGAGCAGTACTTC	CASSKGSETGETYEQYF
NA	TRBV12-3/TRBV12-4	TRBJ2-5	TRBD1	TGTGCCAGCGCCAGGGACAGTCTAGAAGAGACCCAGTACTTC	CASARDSLEETQYF
NA	TRBV20-1	TRBJ2-3	TRBD2	TGCAGTGCTAGAGATTTGTCTGAGCGGGGGCCGAAGATCGGCACAGATACGCAGTATTTT	CSARDLSERGPKIGTDTQYF
few	TRBV10-3	TRBJ2-1	TRBD1	TGTGCCATCAGTGAGCCCGGGACAGGCTACAATGAGCAGTTCTTC	CAISEPGTGYNEQFF
few	TRBV6-2/TRBV6-3	TRBJ1-5	TRBD1	TGTGCCAGCAGTGCCGTTGGACAGGGGCGAAGCAATCAGCCCCAGCATTTT	CASSAVGQGRSNQPQHF
NA	TRBV4-1	TRBJ2-7	TRBD2	TGCGCCAGCAGCCAAGATTCGACTAGCGGGAACTACGAGCAGTACTTC	CASSQDSTSGNYEQYF
once	TRBV6-2/TRBV6-3	TRBJ1-4	NA	TGTGCCAGCCATTCCGGCCAGTTGCCCGATAATGAAAAACTGTTTTTT	CASHSGQLPDNEKLFF
NA	TRBV11-2	TRBJ2-1	NA	TGTGCCAGCAGCTTAGGAGTATCCAGAACTAGCTCCTACAATGAGCAGTTCTTC	CASSLGVSRTSSYNEQFF
NA	TRBV5-1	TRBJ2-3	TRBD2	TGCGCCAGCAGCGGCGGAAGCGGGGGGCACACAGATACGCAGTATTTT	CASSGGSGGHTDTQYF
once	TRBV28	TRBJ2-1	TRBD1	TGTGCCAGCAGTTTATACTTACAGGGGGCCTCCTACAATGAGCAGTTCTTC	CASSLYLQGASYNEQFF
NA	TRBV24-1	TRBJ1-5	TRBD1	TGTGCCACCAGTGAAGGGACAGAGGTTCAGCCCCAGCATTTT	CATSEGTEVQPQHF
NA	TRBV7-9	TRBJ1-1	NA	TGTGCCAGCAGCTTAGTCGAACTGAACACTGAAGCTTTCTTT	CASSLVELNTEAFF
NA	TRBV15	TRBJ2-7	TRBD2	TGTGCCACCAGCAGAGATCTAGGGACTATCTACGAGCAGTACTTC	CATSRDLGTIYEQYF
NA	TRBV6-4	TRBJ2-3	TRBD2	TGTGCCGGCAGTCCGGCGGGGGGGAGCACAGATACGCAGTATTTT	CAGSPAGGSTDTQYF
NA	TRBV20-1	TRBJ2-1	NA	TGCAGTGCTAGAGTCTCCGGGACTGAGCAGTTCTTC	CSARVSGTEQFF
NA	TRBV5-8	TRBJ2-3	NA	TGTGCCAGCAGCCAGGCGACAGAAACTAGCACAGATACGCAGTATTTT	CASSQATETSTDTQYF
many	TRBV14	TRBJ2-7	TRBD1	TGTGCCAGCAGCTGGACAGGCTACGAGCAGTACTTC	CASSWTGYEQYF
few	TRBV29-1	TRBJ2-7	NA	TGCAGCGTTGAAGATGGGGCAGGTCCTGACGAGCAGTACTTC	CSVEDGAGPDEQYF
NA	TRBV20-1	TRBJ2-5	NA	TGCAGTGCTATACTGGTGGGCCAGACCCAGTACTTC	CSAILVGQTQYF